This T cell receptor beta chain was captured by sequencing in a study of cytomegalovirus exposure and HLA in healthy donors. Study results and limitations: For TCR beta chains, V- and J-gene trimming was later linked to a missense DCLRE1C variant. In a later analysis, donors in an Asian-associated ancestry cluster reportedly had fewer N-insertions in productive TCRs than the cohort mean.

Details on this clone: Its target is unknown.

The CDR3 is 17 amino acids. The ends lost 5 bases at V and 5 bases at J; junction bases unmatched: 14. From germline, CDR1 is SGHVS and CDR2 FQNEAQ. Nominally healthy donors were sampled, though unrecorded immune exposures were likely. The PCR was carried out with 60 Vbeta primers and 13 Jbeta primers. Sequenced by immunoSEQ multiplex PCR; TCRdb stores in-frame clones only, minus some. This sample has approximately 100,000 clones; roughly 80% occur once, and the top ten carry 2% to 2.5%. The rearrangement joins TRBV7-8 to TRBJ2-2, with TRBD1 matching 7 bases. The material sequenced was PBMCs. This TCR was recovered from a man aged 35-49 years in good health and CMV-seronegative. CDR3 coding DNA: TGTGCCAGCAGCGTTACCCGGGACAGAGCTATTACCGGGGAGCTGTTTTTT. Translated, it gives CASSVTRDRAITGELFF.